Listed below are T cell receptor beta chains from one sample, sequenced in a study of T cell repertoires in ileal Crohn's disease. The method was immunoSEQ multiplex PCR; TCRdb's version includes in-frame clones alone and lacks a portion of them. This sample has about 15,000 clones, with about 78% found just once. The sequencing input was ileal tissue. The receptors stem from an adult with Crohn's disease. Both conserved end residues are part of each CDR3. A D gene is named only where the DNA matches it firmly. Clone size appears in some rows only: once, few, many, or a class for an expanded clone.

TGTGCCTGCGGTGCAGAACCTAGTTCCTACGAGCAGTACTTC CACGAEPSSYEQYF TRBV6-1 - 14 - TRBJ2-7
TGTGCCAGTACCCCCGACAGGGGCTATGGCTACACCTTC CASTPDRGYGYTF TRBV19 TRBD1 13 - TRBJ1-2
TGTGCCAGCAGCTTGAAGTGGCCAGGGTCCTACGAGCAGTACTTC CASSLKWPGSYEQYF TRBV5-5 - 15 - TRBJ2-7
TGTGCCAGCAGTATGGCTCGCGGTGGGGCCAACGTCCTGACTTTC CASSMARGGANVLTF TRBV5-4 - 15 - TRBJ2-6
TGCGCCAGCAGCTTGGGGCCCACAGGGGGTAGCTCACCCCTCCACTTT CASSLGPTGGSSPLHF TRBV5-1 TRBD1 16 - TRBJ1-6
TGTGCCAGCAGCTTGGCCGGGGTTTATCGGTCACCCCTCCACTTT CASSLAGVYRSPLHF TRBV5-4 - 15 - TRBJ1-6
TGTGCCAGCAGCAAAGCCGCTAGCCTTGGAGAGCAGTTCTTC CASSKAASLGEQFF TRBV21-1 - 14 few TRBJ2-1
TGTGCCAGCAGTTACTCGAACAGGCTTATGAGGTACACCTTC CASSYSNRLMRYTF TRBV6-5 - 14 - TRBJ1-2
TGTGCCAGCATCCACGGGACAGGGGAAAGAAACAATCAGCCCCAGCATTTT CASIHGTGERNNQPQHF TRBV27 TRBD1 17 - TRBJ1-5
TGTGCCAGCAGTTTGACCAGCGGGAGTTTGTACGAGCAGTACTTC CASSLTSGSLYEQYF TRBV27 TRBD2 15 once TRBJ2-7
TGTGCCAGCGCTGTCACAGGGGGCAGTATCGGGGAGCTGTTTTTT CASAVTGGSIGELFF TRBV2 TRBD1 15 - TRBJ2-2
TGTGCCAGCAGTTACGGGGCCCCTAGCACAGATACGCAGTATTTT CASSYGAPSTDTQYF TRBV6-5 - 15 - TRBJ2-3
TGTGCCTTGGGGAGCCCTGGAAACACCATATATTTT CALGSPGNTIYF TRBV10-3 - 12 - TRBJ1-3
TGTGCCAGCAGCGGTCGACAGGGGGACTATGGCTACACCTTC CASSGRQGDYGYTF TRBV7-2 TRBD1 14 - TRBJ1-2
TGTGCCAGCAGTGAAGGATCAGGTATCGGGGAGCTGTTTTTT CASSEGSGIGELFF TRBV2 - 14 - TRBJ2-2
TGTGCCAGCAGCCTAGGGACAGAAGCTTTCTTT CASSLGTEAFF TRBV7-2 - 11 - TRBJ1-1
TGCAGCGTCGGGACAGGGGGCATGTACGGGCAGTACTTC CSVGTGGMYGQYF TRBV29-1 TRBD1 13 - TRBJ2-7
TGTGCCAGCAGTTTACTAGCGGGAGGTTCCAATGAGCAGTTCTTC CASSLLAGGSNEQFF TRBV27 TRBD2 15 - TRBJ2-1
TGCGCCAGCAGCTCGCGGGACGCGGCAATTGAGCAGTTCTTC CASSSRDAAIEQFF TRBV5-1 - 14 - TRBJ2-1
TGTGCCAGCAGCTATCTGGACAGGGAGACAGATACGCAGTATTTT CASSYLDRETDTQYF TRBV5-6 TRBD1 15 - TRBJ2-3
TGTGCCAGCAGCTCTAACTCCTATAATTCACCCCTCCACTTT CASSSNSYNSPLHF TRBV11-2 - 14 few TRBJ1-6
TGTGCCAGCAGCCCCCGAGCGGCCCTCAGAACCTACGAGCAGTACTTC CASSPRAALRTYEQYF TRBV7-2 - 16 - TRBJ2-7
TGTGCCAGCAGCCAAGATCCCCGAAAACAGGGATATAACACTGAAGCTTTCTTT CASSQDPRKQGYNTEAFF TRBV14 - 18 - TRBJ1-1
TGCGCCAGCAGCGCAGCGGGGGCTCAAGAGACCCAGTACTTC CASSAAGAQETQYF TRBV5-1 TRBD2 14 - TRBJ2-5